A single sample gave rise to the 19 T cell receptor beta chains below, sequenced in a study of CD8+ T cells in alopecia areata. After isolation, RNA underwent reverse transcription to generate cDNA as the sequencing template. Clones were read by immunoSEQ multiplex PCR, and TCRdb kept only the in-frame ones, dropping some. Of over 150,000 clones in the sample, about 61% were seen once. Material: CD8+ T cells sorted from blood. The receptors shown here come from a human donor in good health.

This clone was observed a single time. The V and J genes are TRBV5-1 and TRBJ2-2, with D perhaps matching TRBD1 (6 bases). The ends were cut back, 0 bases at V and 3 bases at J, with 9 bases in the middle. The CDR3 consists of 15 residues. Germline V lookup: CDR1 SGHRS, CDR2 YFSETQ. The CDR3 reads CASSLEQGDTGELFF. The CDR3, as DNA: TGCGCCAGCAGCTTGGAACAGGGCGACACCGGGGAGCTGTTTTTT.

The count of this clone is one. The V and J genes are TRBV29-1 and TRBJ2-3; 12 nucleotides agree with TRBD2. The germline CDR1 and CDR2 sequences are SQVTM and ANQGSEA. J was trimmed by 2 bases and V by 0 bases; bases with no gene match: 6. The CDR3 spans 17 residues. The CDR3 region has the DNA TGCAGCGTTGAAGATCGTGGACTAGCGGGGCACACAGATACGCAGTATTTT. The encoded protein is CSVEDRGLAGHTDTQYF.

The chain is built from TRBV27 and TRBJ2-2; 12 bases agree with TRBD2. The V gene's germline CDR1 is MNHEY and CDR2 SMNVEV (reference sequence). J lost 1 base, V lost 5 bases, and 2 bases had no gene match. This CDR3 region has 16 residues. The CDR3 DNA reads TGTGCCAGCAGTCAGACTAGCGGGGGGAACACCGGGGAGCTGTTTTTT. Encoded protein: CASSQTSGGNTGELFF.

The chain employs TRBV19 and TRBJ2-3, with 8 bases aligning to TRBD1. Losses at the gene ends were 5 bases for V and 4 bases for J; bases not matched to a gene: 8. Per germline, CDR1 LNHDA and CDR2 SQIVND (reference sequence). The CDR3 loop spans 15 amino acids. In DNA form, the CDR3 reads TGTGCCAGTAGTTCCCGGACAGGGAAGGCAGATACGCAGTATTTT. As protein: CASSSRTGKADTQYF.

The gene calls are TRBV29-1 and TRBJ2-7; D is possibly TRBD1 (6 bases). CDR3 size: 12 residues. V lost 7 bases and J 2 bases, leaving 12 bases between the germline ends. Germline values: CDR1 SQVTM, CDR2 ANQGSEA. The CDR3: CSAWDKTYEQYF. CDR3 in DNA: TGCAGCGCCTGGGACAAGACCTACGAGCAGTACTTC.

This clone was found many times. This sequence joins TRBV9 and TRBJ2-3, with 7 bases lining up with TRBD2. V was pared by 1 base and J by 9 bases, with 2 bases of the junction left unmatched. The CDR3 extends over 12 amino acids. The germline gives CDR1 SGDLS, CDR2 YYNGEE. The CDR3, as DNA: TGTGCCAGCAGCGTAAGGCGGGGGACGCAGTATTTT. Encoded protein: CASSVRRGTQYF.

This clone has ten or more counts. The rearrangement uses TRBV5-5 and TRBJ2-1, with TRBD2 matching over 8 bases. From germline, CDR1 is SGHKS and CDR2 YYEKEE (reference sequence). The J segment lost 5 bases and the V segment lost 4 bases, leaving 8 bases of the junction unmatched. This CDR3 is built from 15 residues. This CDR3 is CASSPSLADDNEQFF. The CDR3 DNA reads TGTGCCAGCAGCCCCTCACTAGCGGACGACAATGAGCAGTTCTTC.

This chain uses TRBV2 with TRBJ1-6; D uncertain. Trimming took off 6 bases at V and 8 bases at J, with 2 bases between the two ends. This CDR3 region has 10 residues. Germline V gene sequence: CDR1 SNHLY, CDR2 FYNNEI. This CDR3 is CASRDSPLHF. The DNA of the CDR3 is TGTGCCAGCAGGGATTCACCCCTCCACTTT.

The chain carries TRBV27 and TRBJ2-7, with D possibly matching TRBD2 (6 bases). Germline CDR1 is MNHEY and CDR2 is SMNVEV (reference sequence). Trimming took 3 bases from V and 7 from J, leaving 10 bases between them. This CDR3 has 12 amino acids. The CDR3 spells CASSFGGAEQYF. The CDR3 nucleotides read TGTGCCAGCAGTTTTGGAGGGGCTGAGCAGTACTTC.

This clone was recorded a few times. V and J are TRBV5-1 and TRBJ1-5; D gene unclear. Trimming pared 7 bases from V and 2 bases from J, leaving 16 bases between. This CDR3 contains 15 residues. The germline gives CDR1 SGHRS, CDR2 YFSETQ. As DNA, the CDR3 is TGCGCCAGCTCGGCCGGATTACAAGGCAATCAGCCCCAGCATTTT. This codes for CASSAGLQGNQPQHF.

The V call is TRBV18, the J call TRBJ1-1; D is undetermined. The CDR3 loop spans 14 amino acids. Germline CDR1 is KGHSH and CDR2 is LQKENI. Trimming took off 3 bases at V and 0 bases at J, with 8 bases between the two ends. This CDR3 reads CASSPGSMNTEAFF. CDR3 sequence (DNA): TGTGCCAGCTCACCGGGATCAATGAACACTGAAGCTTTCTTT.

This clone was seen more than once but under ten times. The CDR3 bases are TGCGCCAGCAGTGCGGGGCCACTTCGATGGCAGTACTTC. Its protein product is CASSAGPLRWQYF. The rearrangement joins TRBV10-2 to TRBJ2-7; tentatively, D is TRBD1 or TRBD2 (5 bases each). The V end was cut by 4 bases, the J end by 9 bases, with 16 bases between. CDR1 is WSHSY, CDR2 SAAADI, per germline. The CDR3 runs to 13 residues.

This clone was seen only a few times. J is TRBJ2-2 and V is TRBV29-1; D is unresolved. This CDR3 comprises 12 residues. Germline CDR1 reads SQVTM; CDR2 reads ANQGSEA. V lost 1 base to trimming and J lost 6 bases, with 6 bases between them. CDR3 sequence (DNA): TGCAGCGTTGAAGGGGAAGCCGGGGAGCTGTTTTTT. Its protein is CSVEGEAGELFF.

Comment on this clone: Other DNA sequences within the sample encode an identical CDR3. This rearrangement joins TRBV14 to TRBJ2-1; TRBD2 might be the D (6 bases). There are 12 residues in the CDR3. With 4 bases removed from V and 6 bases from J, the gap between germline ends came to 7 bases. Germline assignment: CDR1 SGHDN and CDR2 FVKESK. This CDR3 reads CASSPGGNEQFF. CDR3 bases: TGTGCCAGCAGCCCCGGGGGCAATGAGCAGTTCTTC.

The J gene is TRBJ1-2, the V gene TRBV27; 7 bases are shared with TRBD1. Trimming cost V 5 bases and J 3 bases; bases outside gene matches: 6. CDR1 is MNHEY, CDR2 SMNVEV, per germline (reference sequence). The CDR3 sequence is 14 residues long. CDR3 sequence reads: CASSPRDRDYGYTF. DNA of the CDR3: TGTGCCAGCAGTCCTCGAGACAGGGACTATGGCTACACCTTC.

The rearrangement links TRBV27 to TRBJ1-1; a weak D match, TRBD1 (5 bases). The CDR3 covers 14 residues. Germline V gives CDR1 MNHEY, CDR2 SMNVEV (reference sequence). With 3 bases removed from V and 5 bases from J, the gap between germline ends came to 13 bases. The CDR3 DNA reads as TGTGCCAGCAGTTTGGGGCCTGGGGGAACTGAAGCTTTCTTT. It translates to CASSLGPGGTEAFF.

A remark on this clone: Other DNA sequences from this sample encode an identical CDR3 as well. The CDR3 loop is CSVAPGLNTEAFF. The CDR3 DNA sequence: TGCAGCGTCGCTCCGGGGCTGAACACTGAAGCTTTCTTT. J is TRBJ1-1 and V is TRBV29-1; D is possibly TRBD1 (5 bases). With 6 bases removed from V and 0 bases from J, the gap between germline ends came to 11 bases. This CDR3 region has 13 residues. Germline assignment: CDR1 SQVTM and CDR2 ANQGSEA.

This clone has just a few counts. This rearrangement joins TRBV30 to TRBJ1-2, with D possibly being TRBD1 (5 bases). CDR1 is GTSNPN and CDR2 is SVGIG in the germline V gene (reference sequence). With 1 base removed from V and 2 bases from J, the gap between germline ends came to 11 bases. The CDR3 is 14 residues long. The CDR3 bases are TGTGCCTGGAGTGGACCAGAGGGGAACTATGGCTACACCTTC. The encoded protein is CAWSGPEGNYGYTF.

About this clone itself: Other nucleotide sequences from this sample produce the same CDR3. The CDR3 nucleotides are TGCGCCAGCAGCCAAGGGTCAGGGAGCTCCTACGAGCAGTACTTC. As protein: CASSQGSGSSYEQYF. The chain uses TRBV4-1 and TRBJ2-7; D possibly matches TRBD1 or TRBD2 (5 bases each). The CDR3 loop spans 15 amino acids. The V gene lost 1 base and the J gene lost 0 bases, with 10 bases spanning the gap. Germline loops: CDR1 MGHRA, CDR2 YSYEKL.